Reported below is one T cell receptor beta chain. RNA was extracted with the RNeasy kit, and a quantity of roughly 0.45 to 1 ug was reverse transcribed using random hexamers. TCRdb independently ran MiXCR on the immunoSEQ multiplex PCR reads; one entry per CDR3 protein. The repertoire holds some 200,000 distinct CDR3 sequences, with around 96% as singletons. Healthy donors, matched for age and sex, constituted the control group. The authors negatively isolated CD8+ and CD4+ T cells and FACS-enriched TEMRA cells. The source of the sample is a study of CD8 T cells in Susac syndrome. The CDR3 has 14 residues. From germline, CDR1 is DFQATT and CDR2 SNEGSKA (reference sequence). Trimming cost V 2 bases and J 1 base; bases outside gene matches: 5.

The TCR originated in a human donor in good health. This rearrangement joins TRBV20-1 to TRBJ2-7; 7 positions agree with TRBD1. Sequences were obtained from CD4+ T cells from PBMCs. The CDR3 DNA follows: TGCAGTGCTAGACTTCCGGACAGGTCCTACGAGCAGTACTTC. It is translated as CSARLPDRSYEQYF.